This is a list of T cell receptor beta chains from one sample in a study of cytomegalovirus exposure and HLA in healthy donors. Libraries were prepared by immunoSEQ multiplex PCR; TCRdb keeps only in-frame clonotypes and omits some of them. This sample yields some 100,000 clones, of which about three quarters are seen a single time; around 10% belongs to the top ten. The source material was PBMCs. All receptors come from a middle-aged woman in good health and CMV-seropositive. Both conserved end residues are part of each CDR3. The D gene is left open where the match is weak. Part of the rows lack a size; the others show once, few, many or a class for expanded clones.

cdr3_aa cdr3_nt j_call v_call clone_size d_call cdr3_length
CASSYSPGNYNSPLHF TGTGCCAGCAGTTACTCGCCCGGGAACTATAATTCACCCCTCCACTTT TRBJ1-6 TRBV6-5 - - 16
CASSYRGGTTEAFF TGTGCCAGCAGTTACAGGGGAGGGACGACTGAAGCTTTCTTT TRBJ1-1 TRBV6-6 - - 14
CASRQGGRTQYF TGTGCCAGCCGGCAGGGGGGACGGACCCAGTACTTC TRBJ2-5 TRBV2 few - 12
CSARESVEAFF TGCAGTGCTAGGGAAAGCGTTGAAGCTTTCTTT TRBJ1-1 TRBV20-1 few - 11
CSVEIQGAGKAFF TGCAGCGTTGAGATACAGGGGGCAGGAAAAGCTTTCTTT TRBJ1-1 TRBV29-1 once TRBD1 13
CAWSPPGQGANGYTF TGTGCCTGGAGCCCTCCGGGACAGGGGGCCAATGGCTACACCTTC TRBJ1-2 TRBV30 once TRBD1 15
CSVFTGVDYGYTF TGCAGCGTATTTACAGGGGTGGACTATGGCTACACCTTC TRBJ1-2 TRBV29-1 - TRBD1 13
CASSYGALEGWNTEAFF TGTGCCAGCAGCTACGGGGCTCTGGAGGGGTGGAACACTGAAGCTTTCTTT TRBJ1-1 TRBV11-2 - - 17
CASRDNTEAFF TGTGCCAGCCGAGATAACACTGAAGCTTTCTTT TRBJ1-1 TRBV2 - - 11
CASSSGQPYGYTF TGTGCCAGCAGCTCGGGACAGCCCTATGGCTACACCTTC TRBJ1-2 TRBV7-9 - TRBD1 13
CASSLASSGTQETQYF TGTGCCAGCAGCTTAGCGTCCTCAGGTACCCAAGAGACCCAGTACTTC TRBJ2-5 TRBV7-9 - - 16
CASSYMQGAGGNTIYF TGTGCCAGCAGTTATATGCAAGGGGCGGGGGGAAACACCATATATTTT TRBJ1-3 TRBV6-5 - - 16
CASSPQGQGSTGELFF TGTGCCAGCTCACCACAAGGACAGGGGTCCACCGGGGAGCTGTTTTTT TRBJ2-2 TRBV18 - TRBD1 16
CASSSELRGVLTF TGTGCCAGCAGCTCAGAGCTCAGGGGGGTCCTGACTTTC TRBJ2-6 TRBV11-2 once TRBD1 13
CASSHYRDTNLPTF TGTGCCAGCAGCCATTACCGGGACACTAACCTCCCCACCTTC TRBJ1-2 TRBV7-9 - - 14
CAISDQYRESPLHF TGTGCCATCAGTGATCAATACAGGGAATCACCCCTCCACTTT TRBJ1-6 TRBV10-3 - - 14
CASSEEGQGELYGYTF TGCGCCAGCAGTGAGGAGGGACAGGGGGAACTTTATGGCTACACCTTC TRBJ1-2 TRBV10-2 - TRBD1 16
CASSQGVGATGNTEAFF TGCGCCAGCAGTCAAGGGGTAGGCGCGACTGGGAACACTGAAGCTTTCTTT TRBJ1-1 TRBV4-1 once - 17
CASSKRSSTEAFF TGTGCCAGCAGTAAGAGGAGTTCCACTGAAGCTTTCTTT TRBJ1-1 TRBV6-1 - - 13
CATSRDRGTGGWEQYF TGTGCCACCAGCAGAGATCGGGGTACAGGGGGTTGGGAGCAGTACTTC TRBJ2-7 TRBV15 - TRBD1 16
CASSLGQQDQPQHF TGTGCCAGCAGCTTAGGCCAGCAGGATCAGCCCCAGCATTTT TRBJ1-5 TRBV7-2 - - 14
CASSTRIQETQYF TGCGCCAGCAGCACGCGTATTCAAGAGACCCAGTACTTC TRBJ2-5 TRBV5-1 - - 13
CASSQGQGNGEQYF TGTGCCAGCAGCCAGGGACAGGGCAACGGAGAGCAGTACTTC TRBJ2-7 TRBV7-8 few TRBD1 14
CASSAQGLYGYTF TGTGCCAGCAGTGCCCAGGGCCTCTATGGCTACACCTTC TRBJ1-2 TRBV6-1 - - 13
CASSRQGGLNTEAFF TGTGCCAGCAGCCGACAGGGGGGTTTGAACACTGAAGCTTTCTTT TRBJ1-1 TRBV5-4 - TRBD1 15
CASSFPGQGSGNTIYF TGTGCCAGCAGCTTTCCGGGACAGGGCTCGGGAAACACCATATATTTT TRBJ1-3 TRBV5-6 - TRBD1 16
CASGADALLAKNIQYF TGTGCCAGCGGGGCGGACGCACTACTAGCCAAAAACATTCAGTACTTC TRBJ2-4 TRBV2 once - 16
CASSLVQGLHNSPLHF TGTGCCAGCAGCTTAGTACAGGGTCTCCATAATTCACCCCTCCACTTT TRBJ1-6 TRBV7-8 - - 16
CAWTGQGLNSALHF TGTGCCTGGACGGGACAGGGCCTAAATTCAGCCCTCCACTTT TRBJ1-6 TRBV30 - TRBD1 14
CASSGSGTVSLKYGYTF TGTGCCAGCAGTGGGTCCGGGACAGTCTCCCTTAAGTATGGCTACACCTTC TRBJ1-2 TRBV25-1 - TRBD1 17
CSVTLDRGTQYF TGCAGCGTGACTTTGGACAGGGGTACGCAGTATTTT TRBJ2-3 TRBV29-1 - TRBD1 12
CASTRTGGDYGYTF TGCGCCAGCACCAGGACAGGGGGCGACTATGGCTACACCTTC TRBJ1-2 TRBV10-2 - TRBD1 14
CASSLGPGTGETEAFF TGCGCCAGCAGCTTGGGGCCCGGGACAGGGGAAACTGAAGCTTTCTTT TRBJ1-1 TRBV5-1 - TRBD1 16
CASSYTGGGGTGELFF TGTGCCAGCAGTTACACAGGGGGCGGGGGCACCGGGGAGCTGTTTTTT TRBJ2-2 TRBV6-5 - TRBD1 16
CASSVGRRADTEAFF TGTGCCAGCAGTGTAGGGCGGAGGGCAGACACTGAAGCTTTCTTT TRBJ1-1 TRBV6-1 - - 15
CASSQDGPRNEQFF TGCGCCAGCAGCCAAGATGGGCCGAGAAATGAGCAGTTCTTC TRBJ2-1 TRBV4-1 - - 14
CASSLDQGAYYEQYF TGTGCCAGCAGCTTGGATCAGGGGGCCTACTACGAGCAGTACTTC TRBJ2-7 TRBV5-4 - TRBD1 15
CASSLGQGPEAFF TGCGCCAGCAGCTTGGGACAGGGCCCTGAAGCTTTCTTT TRBJ1-1 TRBV5-1 - TRBD1 13
CASRRAAGNTIYF TGTGCCAGCAGGAGGGCGGCTGGAAACACCATATATTTT TRBJ1-3 TRBV27 - - 13
CASSLGPKNTEAFF TGCGCCAGCAGCTTGGGGCCCAAGAACACTGAAGCTTTCTTT TRBJ1-1 TRBV5-1 - - 14
CASRLDRGNSYEQYF TGTGCCAGCAGGCTCGACAGGGGGAACTCCTACGAGCAGTACTTC TRBJ2-7 TRBV6-5 - TRBD1 15
CASSQGPGTGGRNEQYF TGCGCCAGCAGCCAAGGGCCCGGGACAGGGGGCAGGAACGAGCAGTACTTC TRBJ2-7 TRBV4-1 - TRBD1 17
CASSVEAGATGANVLTF TGTGCCAGCAGCGTAGAGGCAGGGGCAACCGGGGCCAACGTCCTGACTTTC TRBJ2-6 TRBV9 few - 17
CASSRPGLEETQYF TGTGCCAGCAGCAGACCGGGACTGGAAGAGACCCAGTACTTC TRBJ2-5 TRBV5-6 - - 14
CASSFSLSGGLNNEQFF TGTGCCAGCAGCTTCTCCCTCAGCGGGGGGCTCAACAATGAGCAGTTCTTC TRBJ2-1 TRBV13 - TRBD2 17
CASSEASRASYEQYF TGTGCCAGCAGTGAAGCATCCAGGGCCTCCTACGAGCAGTACTTC TRBJ2-7 TRBV6-1 few - 15
CASSTTARNTEAFF TGCGCCAGCAGCACGACAGCTCGGAACACTGAAGCTTTCTTT TRBJ1-1 TRBV5-1 - - 14
CASRSLTGEAYEQYF TGCGCCAGCAGGAGTCTGACAGGGGAGGCCTACGAGCAGTACTTC TRBJ2-7 TRBV5-1 - TRBD1 15
CASSPWSSGKAGNTIYF TGTGCCAGCAGCCCATGGAGTTCAGGGAAGGCTGGAAACACCATATATTTT TRBJ1-3 TRBV7-2 - - 17
CATAGQGYTGELFF TGTGCCACCGCGGGACAGGGGTACACCGGGGAGCTGTTTTTT TRBJ2-2 TRBV2 - TRBD1 14
CATSGSRGAEAFF TGTGCCACCAGTGGGTCCAGGGGCGCTGAAGCTTTCTTT TRBJ1-1 TRBV15 once - 13
CASSLREDTQYF TGTGCCAGCAGCCTCAGGGAAGATACGCAGTATTTT TRBJ2-3 TRBV2 once - 12
CASSILASGRYNEQFF TGTGCCAGTAGTATCTTGGCTAGCGGGAGGTACAATGAGCAGTTCTTC TRBJ2-1 TRBV19 once TRBD2 16
CASSRDRGREKLFF TGTGCCAGCAGTCGGGACAGGGGACGGGAAAAACTGTTTTTT TRBJ1-4 TRBV5-8 - TRBD1 14
CASSEPGGSSYEQYF TGTGCCAGCAGTGAGCCGGGGGGGAGCTCCTACGAGCAGTACTTC TRBJ2-7 TRBV6-1 - TRBD2 15
CASSEDRGSEQFF TGTGCCAGCAGTGAAGACAGGGGGAGTGAGCAGTTCTTC TRBJ2-1 TRBV6-1 - TRBD1 13
CASSSHRNTEAFF TGCGCCAGCAGCTCCCATAGGAACACTGAAGCTTTCTTT TRBJ1-1 TRBV5-1 - - 13